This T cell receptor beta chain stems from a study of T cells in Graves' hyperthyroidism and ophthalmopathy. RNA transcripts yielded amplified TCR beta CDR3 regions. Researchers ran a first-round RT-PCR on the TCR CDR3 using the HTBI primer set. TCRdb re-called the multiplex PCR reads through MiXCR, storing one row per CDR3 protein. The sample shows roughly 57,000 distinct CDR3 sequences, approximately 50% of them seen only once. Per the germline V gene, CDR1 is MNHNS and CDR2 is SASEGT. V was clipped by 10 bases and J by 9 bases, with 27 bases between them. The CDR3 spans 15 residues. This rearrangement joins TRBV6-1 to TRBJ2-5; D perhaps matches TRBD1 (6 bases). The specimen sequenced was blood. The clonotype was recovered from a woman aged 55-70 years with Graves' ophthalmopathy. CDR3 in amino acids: CATISLAGDPQPQYF. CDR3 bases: TGTGCCACCATTTCGTTAGCAGGGGATCCTCAGCCCCAGTACTTC.